This T cell receptor beta chain was obtained from a study of blood T cell repertoires in COVID-19. Study background: There were acute and convalescent COVID-19 samples, and they came from the United States, Italy and Spain. PBMCs, B-cell-depleted T cells, or T cells were the source of the cDNA or gDNA that made up the material.

The CDR3 loop spans 14 amino acids. Trimming stripped 0 bases from V and 3 bases from J, with 10 bases between. In germline, CDR1 is SGDLS, CDR2 YYNGEE. Study processing details: How many nucleated cells were present was estimated from reference gene primer amplification. The table came from immunoSEQ multiplex PCR; TCRdb's copy has only in-frame clones and leaves some out. The DNA was the basis for D and trimming; V, J and clone size are from that table. There are more than 200,000 clones in the sample; roughly 80% occur only once, and about 9.4% lies in the top ten. The chain has TRBV9 and TRBJ2-7; TRBD2 might be the D (5 bases). The specimen sequenced was peripheral blood. The source of this sequence is a woman of 80 years or more with acute or convalescent COVID-19. DNA for the CDR3: TGTGCCAGCAGCGTAGGCCCGGGGAGCTACGAGCAGTACTTC. Its translation is CASSVGPGSYEQYF. Full variable domain (rest looked up from reference TRBV9 and TRBJ2-7): DSGVTQTPKHLITATGQRVTLRCSPRSGDLSVYWYQQSLDQGLQFLIQYYNGEERAKGNILERFSAQQFPDLHSELNLSSLELGDSALYFCASSVGPGSYEQYFGPGTRLTVT.